The rows below give T cell receptor beta chains drawn from one sample of a study of T cell responses to AZD1222 COVID-19 vaccine. Clones were read by immunoSEQ multiplex PCR, and TCRdb kept only the in-frame ones, dropping some. This repertoire shows roughly 160,000 clones, 91% found once; its top ten account for 1.5% to 2%. This specimen consisted of peripheral blood, obtained on day 0 of AZD1222 vaccination. All receptors derive from an adult in good health. CDR3s include the opening cysteine and the closing phenylalanine or tryptophan. Fields, in order: J gene, CDR3 length, V gene, CDR3 protein.

j_gene: TRBJ1-2; len: 13; v_gene: TRBV11-2; CDR3aa: CASSLDTLGGYTF
j_gene: TRBJ1-1; len: 17; v_gene: TRBV23-1; CDR3aa: CASSLIGQGFMNTEAFF
j_gene: TRBJ1-3; len: 17; v_gene: TRBV4-2; CDR3aa: CASSQDRGPGSGNTIYF
j_gene: TRBJ2-1; len: 13; v_gene: TRBV19; CDR3aa: CASRDRMYNEQFF
j_gene: TRBJ1-2; len: 14; v_gene: TRBV3-1/TRBV3-2; CDR3aa: CASSPGQGVTGYTF
j_gene: TRBJ1-2; len: 16; v_gene: TRBV13; CDR3aa: CASSSDRGVANYGYTF
j_gene: TRBJ2-3; len: 13; v_gene: TRBV5-1; CDR3aa: CAARTPGRDTQYF
j_gene: TRBJ2-7; len: 14; v_gene: TRBV19; CDR3aa: CASSITGGTYEQYF
j_gene: TRBJ2-1; len: 16; v_gene: TRBV11-1; CDR3aa: CASSLAPAGVVDEQFF
j_gene: TRBJ2-7; len: 12; v_gene: TRBV6-2/TRBV6-3; CDR3aa: CASSYTDYEQYF
j_gene: TRBJ1-6; len: 13; v_gene: TRBV7-9; CDR3aa: CASSLEGNSPLHF
j_gene: TRBJ2-4; len: 14; v_gene: TRBV10-2; CDR3aa: CASKFSGSGNIQYF
j_gene: TRBJ1-5; len: 17; v_gene: TRBV30; CDR3aa: CAWSPENTGVLGQPQHF
j_gene: TRBJ1-1; len: 15; v_gene: TRBV5-5; CDR3aa: CASSLASGLYTEAFF
j_gene: TRBJ1-1; len: 11; v_gene: TRBV10-3; CDR3aa: CAISDRAEAFF